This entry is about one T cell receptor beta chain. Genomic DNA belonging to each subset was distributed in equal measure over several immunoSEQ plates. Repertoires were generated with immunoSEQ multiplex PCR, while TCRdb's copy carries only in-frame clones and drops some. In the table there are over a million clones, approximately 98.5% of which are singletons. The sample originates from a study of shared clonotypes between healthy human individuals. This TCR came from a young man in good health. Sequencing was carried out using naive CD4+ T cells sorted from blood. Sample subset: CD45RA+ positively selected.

The CDR3 DNA is TGCAGCGTTGATGGGGGGCCCAGCACTGAAGCTTTCTTT. Amino acid sequence: CSVDGGPSTEAFF. This chain connects TRBV29-1 to TRBJ1-1; possibly TRBD1 for D (6 bases). This CDR3 is built from 13 residues. The V gene's germline CDR1 is SQVTM and CDR2 ANQGSEA. Trimming removed 3 bases at V and 4 bases at J, with 12 bases between.